This TCR beta chain originates from a study of blood T cell repertoires in COVID-19. Study details: Sites across the United States, Italy and Spain contributed samples from acute and convalescent COVID-19. In each case, the material was cDNA or gDNA derived from T cells, B-cell-depleted T cells, or PBMCs.

In the authors' methods: Estimation of nucleated cell counts was performed using reference gene primer amplification. The protocol was immunoSEQ multiplex PCR, while the TCRdb copy is restricted to in-frame clones and leaves out a portion. That table supplies the V and J calls and clone size; D and trimming were determined from the DNA. The table lists 310,000 or so clones, roughly 89% of them singletons. Clinical history reported by participants formed the basis on which cohorts were assigned. The TCR comes from a woman aged 18-35 years who had recovered from COVID-19. Sequencing was performed on PBMCs or T cells enriched from blood (not recorded which).

The CDR3 region is CASSGTVNYGYTF. The CDR3 nucleotides are TGTGCCAGCAGCGGGACAGTCAACTATGGCTACACCTTC. V gene TRBV9 combines with J gene TRBJ1-2; a possible D gene is TRBD1 (6 bases). The CDR3 is made up of 13 amino acids. Between the trimmed V and J ends, which lost 3 bases and 2 bases, there was a span of 8 bases. Per germline, CDR1 SGDLS and CDR2 YYNGEE.